These T cell receptor beta chains were read from a single sample in a study of T cells after yellow fever vaccination. From the 5' RACE reads, TCRdb called clonotypes with MiXCR, one entry per CDR3 protein. This table holds just under 600,000 distinct CDR3 sequences, roughly 12% found once. The sample was PBMCs, taken on the day of the yellow fever booster vaccination. The source of these receptors is a man aged 30 to 39 who received the YFV17D yellow fever vaccine. CDR3s include the opening cysteine and the closing phenylalanine or tryptophan. The D gene is left open where the match is weak. The listing skips clone size in some rows; elsewhere it reads once, few, many or a size class.

clone size | D gene | J gene | V gene | CDR3 protein | CDR3 DNA
. | . | TRBJ1-5 | TRBV5-4 | CASSLEQRQPQHF | TGTGCCAGCAGCTTGGAACAGCGGCAGCCCCAGCATTTT
few | . | TRBJ2-4 | TRBV20-1 | CSARASEAKNIQYF | TGCAGTGCTAGGGCTAGCGAAGCAAAAAACATTCAGTACTTC
few | . | TRBJ2-2 | TRBV7-9 | CASSLVLLGELFF | TGTGCCAGCAGCTTAGTACTCCTCGGGGAGCTGTTTTTT
few | TRBD1 | TRBJ2-5 | TRBV24-1 | CATSDSETGGEETQYF | TGTGCCACCAGTGATTCGGAGACAGGGGGCGAAGAGACCCAGTACTTC
. | . | TRBJ2-1 | TRBV20-1 | CSAIWPGTYNEQFF | TGCAGTGCTATATGGCCAGGAACTTACAATGAGCAGTTCTTC
few | TRBD2 | TRBJ2-1 | TRBV5-1 | CASRSESGEYNEQFF | TGCGCCAGCAGGTCAGAAAGCGGGGAGTACAATGAGCAGTTCTTC
. | . | TRBJ1-1 | TRBV7-2 | CASRSRLNTEAFF | TGTGCCAGCAGATCCAGGCTGAACACTGAAGCTTTCTTT
few | . | TRBJ2-2 | TRBV15 | CATEGKTGTGELFF | TGTGCCACCGAGGGAAAAACGGGCACCGGGGAGCTGTTTTTT
. | . | TRBJ2-5 | TRBV5-1 | CASALGEETQYF | TGCGCCAGCGCCCTGGGCGAAGAGACCCAGTACTTC
. | . | TRBJ2-1 | TRBV24-1 | CATSDLTARSYNEQFF | TGTGCCACCAGTGATTTGACAGCGAGGTCCTACAATGAGCAGTTCTTC
many | . | TRBJ2-7 | TRBV7-9 | CASSPGVEQYF | TGTGCCAGCAGCCCAGGGGTTGAGCAGTACTTC
. | . | TRBJ2-5 | TRBV24-1 | CATSASDSRETQYF | TGTGCCACCAGTGCCTCGGACAGCAGGGAGACCCAGTACTTC
. | . | TRBJ1-5 | TRBV21-1 | CASSKDPDGLSNQPQHF | TGTGCCAGCAGCAAAGATCCGGACGGGCTTAGCAATCAGCCCCAGCATTTT
few | TRBD2 | TRBJ2-5 | TRBV29-1 | CSVDEGLLASQETQYF | TGCAGCGTTGACGAGGGGCTACTAGCGTCGCAAGAGACCCAGTACTTC
. | TRBD2 | TRBJ2-7 | TRBV20-1 | CSAPFRRFSGVPYEQYF | TGCAGTGCTCCATTCCGTCGTTTTAGCGGGGTCCCCTACGAGCAGTACTTC
few | . | TRBJ2-7 | TRBV29-1 | CSVLAVETYEQYF | TGCAGCGTTTTAGCGGTCGAAACCTACGAGCAGTACTTC
. | . | TRBJ2-1 | TRBV5-4 | CASEGVGEQFF | TGTGCCAGCGAGGGGGTAGGTGAGCAGTTCTTC
few | TRBD2 | TRBJ2-1 | TRBV9 | CASSVRGLADAEQFF | TGTGCCAGCAGCGTTAGGGGACTAGCGGACGCTGAGCAGTTCTTC
. | TRBD1 | TRBJ2-3 | TRBV7-8 | CASTPPGQGLAQYF | TGTGCCAGCACGCCCCCGGGACAGGGATTGGCGCAGTATTTT
. | . | TRBJ1-4 | TRBV5-8 | CASSLGAAATNEKLFF | TGTGCCAGCAGTCTGGGGGCGGCCGCAACTAATGAAAAACTGTTTTTT
. | TRBD2 | TRBJ2-1 | TRBV29-1 | CSVERGEWREGKQFF | TGCAGCGTTGAAAGAGGGGAGTGGCGGGAGGGCAAGCAGTTCTTC
many | . | TRBJ1-1 | TRBV5-1 | CASSLLMNTEAFF | TGCGCCAGCAGCTTACTTATGAACACTGAAGCTTTCTTT
. | . | TRBJ2-7 | TRBV20-1 | CSAFRGEDFHEQYF | TGCAGTGCTTTCCGAGGGGAGGACTTCCACGAGCAGTACTTC
many | TRBD2 | TRBJ2-3 | TRBV27 | CASSLGGRAVDTQYF | TGTGCCAGCAGTTTAGGCGGGAGGGCCGTAGATACGCAGTATTTT
few | TRBD2 | TRBJ2-1 | TRBV14 | CASSQDLGTSSYNEQFF | TGTGCCAGCAGCCAAGATCTTGGGACTAGCTCCTACAATGAGCAGTTCTTC
. | . | TRBJ1-3 | TRBV6-5 | CASSYSSGPGNTIYF | TGTGCCAGCAGTTACTCGAGTGGTCCCGGAAACACCATATATTTT
once | . | TRBJ2-7 | TRBV20-1 | CSASLMEEQYF | TGCAGTGCTAGCCTCATGGAAGAGCAGTACTTC
few | . | TRBJ1-6 | TRBV6-5 | CASSYQQGWNSPLHF | TGTGCCAGCAGTTACCAACAGGGTTGGAATTCACCCCTCCACTTT
. | TRBD2 | TRBJ2-3 | TRBV18 | CASSQQNDGTPSGSADTQYF | TGTGCCAGCTCTCAACAGAACGATGGTACTCCTAGCGGGAGTGCAGATACGCAGTATTTT
. | TRBD1 | TRBJ2-7 | TRBV7-6 | CASSLDDRGRDQYF | TGTGCCAGCAGCTTAGATGACAGGGGGCGCGACCAGTACTTC
. | TRBD2 | TRBJ2-3 | TRBV7-2 | CASSLAPAGSTDTQYF | TGTGCCAGCAGCTTAGCGCCAGCGGGAAGCACAGATACGCAGTATTTT
. | TRBD1 | TRBJ2-5 | TRBV9 | CASSAHGTGIETQYF | TGTGCCAGCAGCGCCCACGGGACAGGGATAGAGACCCAGTACTTC
. | . | TRBJ2-5 | TRBV10-3 | CAISERGRGETQYF | TGTGCCATCAGTGAGAGGGGGAGAGGGGAGACCCAGTACTTC
. | . | TRBJ2-3 | TRBV5-1 | CASSLVGLNTDTQYF | TGCGCCAGCAGCTTGGTGGGACTGAACACAGATACGCAGTATTTT
. | . | TRBJ1-4 | TRBV19 | CASRPPGFTNEKLFF | TGTGCCAGTAGGCCTCCCGGTTTTACGAATGAAAAACTGTTTTTT
. | . | TRBJ2-1 | TRBV7-8 | CASSSDPSSYNEQFF | TGTGCCAGCAGCTCGGACCCAAGCTCCTACAATGAGCAGTTCTTC
. | . | TRBJ1-2 | TRBV6-2/TRBV6-3 | CASKSLGVSGGYTF | TGTGCCAGCAAGTCGTTAGGAGTTTCGGGCGGCTACACCTTC
. | . | TRBJ1-2 | TRBV4-3 | CASSQVSSRNHYGYTF | TGCGCCAGCAGCCAAGTGAGCTCTCGGAACCACTATGGCTACACCTTC
few | . | TRBJ2-3 | TRBV14 | CASSSGVSRGYTDTQYF | TGTGCCAGCAGCTCCGGAGTGTCTCGAGGTTACACAGATACGCAGTATTTT
. | TRBD1 | TRBJ2-3 | TRBV5-6 | CAGRQTGADTQYF | TGTGCCGGACGCCAGACAGGGGCAGATACGCAGTATTTT
few | . | TRBJ2-2 | TRBV29-1 | CSVGVADYVGELFF | TGCAGCGTTGGAGTAGCGGACTATGTGGGGGAGCTGTTTTTT
few | . | TRBJ2-7 | TRBV25-1 | CASSEFQYSYEQYF | TGTGCCAGCAGTGAATTTCAGTACTCCTACGAGCAGTACTTC
. | TRBD2 | TRBJ2-7 | TRBV28 | CASSQPTGTRYCEQYF | TGTGCCAGCAGTCAACCAACCGGGACTAGATACTGCGAGCAGTACTTC
few | . | TRBJ2-6 | TRBV15 | CATSRTQGYSGANVLTF | TGTGCCACCAGCAGAACCCAGGGGTACTCTGGGGCCAACGTCCTGACTTTC
few | . | TRBJ2-3 | TRBV29-1 | CSTEGFTDTQYF | TGCAGCACTGAAGGGTTCACAGATACGCAGTATTTT
few | TRBD2 | TRBJ2-3 | TRBV5-1 | CASSWGTSGITDTQYF | TGCGCCAGCAGCTGGGGGACTAGCGGGATCACAGATACGCAGTATTTT
. | . | TRBJ1-5 | TRBV15 | CATSRDNPGGNQPQHF | TGTGCCACCAGCAGAGATAACCCAGGAGGCAATCAGCCCCAGCATTTT
. | . | TRBJ2-1 | TRBV7-9 | CASNVQSFNEQFF | TGTGCCAGCAATGTCCAAAGTTTTAATGAGCAGTTCTTC
. | . | TRBJ2-2 | TRBV10-1 | CASRGQTTTGELFF | TGCGCCAGCCGTGGACAGACTACCACCGGGGAGCTGTTTTTT
few | TRBD2 | TRBJ2-7 | TRBV19 | CASSKGGLADTYEQYF | TGTGCCAGTAGTAAGGGGGGACTAGCGGATACCTACGAGCAGTACTTC
few | . | TRBJ2-7 | TRBV27 | CASSLNGAAYEQYF | TGTGCCAGCAGTTTAAACGGGGCGGCCTACGAGCAGTACTTC
. | . | TRBJ1-2 | TRBV6-1 | CASSEQENYGYTF | TGTGCCAGCAGTGAACAGGAAAACTATGGCTACACCTTC